This paragraph covers one T cell receptor beta chain sequence. TCRdb's copy holds only in-frame clones and misses some; the assay was immunoSEQ multiplex PCR. The repertoire shows 150,000 to 200,000 clones; the top ten hold roughly 2%. The data stem from a study of control samples from healthy donors and cancer patients. The germline V gene has CDR1 LGHNA and CDR2 YSLEER. The CDR3 totals 14 residues. J gave up 2 bases and V 5 bases, and 4 bases lay outside the gene matches. The receptor comes from a woman under 40 in good health. Sequenced: blood. The V call is TRBV4-3, the J call TRBJ2-7; 9 bases are a match to TRBD2. CDR3 sequence (DNA): TGCGCCAGCAGCGTTGCGGGGGGGCCCTACGAGCAGTACTTC. It translates to CASSVAGGPYEQYF.